The rows below give T cell receptor beta chains drawn from one sample of a study of shared clonotypes between healthy human individuals. Clones were sequenced by immunoSEQ multiplex PCR, and TCRdb holds only the in-frame ones, with some missing. The sample lists approximately 2.4 million clones; approximately 95% were seen once. Sequenced input: naive CD4+ T cells sorted from blood. All receptors come from a man aged 18 to 30 in good health. Both conserved end residues are part of each CDR3. The order of the fields is V gene, J gene, D gene, CDR3 protein. D genes are given only for firm matches.

V: TRBV7-2
J: TRBJ2-7
D: NA
CDR3: CASSPRTVQRTYEQYF

V: TRBV28
J: TRBJ1-1
D: NA
CDR3: CASSLPRTEAFF

V: TRBV2
J: TRBJ2-5
D: TRBD1
CDR3: CASSGGQGAWETQYF

V: TRBV27
J: TRBJ1-5
D: NA
CDR3: CASSFLSRGNQPQHF

V: TRBV2
J: TRBJ1-2
D: TRBD1
CDR3: CASSGTGAQGYTF

V: TRBV30
J: TRBJ1-5
D: NA
CDR3: CALTVGTQPQHF

V: TRBV7-9
J: TRBJ1-5
D: NA
CDR3: CASSQDSWPQHF

V: TRBV6-1
J: TRBJ1-1
D: TRBD1
CDR3: CASNPTGGITEAFF

V: TRBV7-9
J: TRBJ1-2
D: NA
CDR3: CASRHGSSYGYTF

V: TRBV11-2
J: TRBJ2-5
D: TRBD1
CDR3: CASSLGAGRGPQETQYF

V: TRBV4-3
J: TRBJ2-2
D: NA
CDR3: CASSPRGGPGSGELFF

V: TRBV19
J: TRBJ2-7
D: NA
CDR3: CARDEQYF

V: TRBV28
J: TRBJ2-1
D: NA
CDR3: CASIPDINSYNEQFF

V: TRBV15
J: TRBJ2-2
D: TRBD2
CDR3: CATSRDGKSGGGELFF

V: TRBV5-1
J: TRBJ1-1
D: NA
CDR3: CASSRENTGWTEAFF

V: TRBV6-5
J: TRBJ2-3
D: NA
CDR3: CASSYLPVLGVDTQYF

V: TRBV30
J: TRBJ1-5
D: TRBD1
CDR3: CAWSGQGAWQPQHF

V: TRBV7-3
J: TRBJ2-3
D: NA
CDR3: CASSPGGHPRDTQYF

V: TRBV4-1
J: TRBJ2-2
D: NA
CDR3: CASSQEGLYTGELFF

V: TRBV30
J: TRBJ1-1
D: NA
CDR3: CAWRYPHLLDTEAFF

V: TRBV16
J: TRBJ1-2
D: NA
CDR3: CASSEGPGDYGYTF

V: TRBV5-6
J: TRBJ2-3
D: NA
CDR3: CASSLDSTDTQYF

V: TRBV19
J: TRBJ1-1
D: NA
CDR3: CASSTVRVATNTEAFF

V: TRBV7-9
J: TRBJ1-1
D: NA
CDR3: CASSLGDRNPMNTEAFF

V: TRBV5-1
J: TRBJ1-4
D: NA
CDR3: CASSLGVFNEKLFF

V: TRBV9
J: TRBJ1-4
D: NA
CDR3: CASSVGTLDEKLFF

V: TRBV6-5
J: TRBJ2-4
D: NA
CDR3: CASSYSQVGGNIQYF

V: TRBV19
J: TRBJ2-3
D: TRBD1
CDR3: CASRQGSTDTQYF

V: TRBV19
J: TRBJ1-5
D: NA
CDR3: CASSINGNQPQHF

V: TRBV5-6
J: TRBJ2-1
D: NA
CDR3: CASSLAAVVEQFF

V: TRBV18
J: TRBJ2-7
D: TRBD1
CDR3: CASSPGTGGEQYF

V: TRBV7-9
J: TRBJ2-5
D: NA
CDR3: CASSRRADLETQYF

V: TRBV7-2
J: TRBJ1-2
D: NA
CDR3: CASSPAQGVYGYTF

V: TRBV6-6
J: TRBJ1-2
D: NA
CDR3: CASSFTDRTLYGYTF

V: TRBV11-3
J: TRBJ2-3
D: TRBD2
CDR3: CASSLAFGLAGSTDTQYF

V: TRBV18
J: TRBJ2-1
D: TRBD1
CDR3: CASSPPTGDRDNEQFF

V: TRBV10-3
J: TRBJ1-2
D: TRBD1
CDR3: CAISERAGTGDGYTF

V: TRBV30
J: TRBJ2-7
D: TRBD1
CDR3: CAWSRDRGNYEQYF

V: TRBV12-5
J: TRBJ2-3
D: NA
CDR3: CASGLTRDLSTDTQYF

V: TRBV30
J: TRBJ2-4
D: NA
CDR3: CAWSPMAGRTKYF

V: TRBV4-1
J: TRBJ1-2
D: NA
CDR3: CASSQGRTGPGGYTF

V: TRBV30
J: TRBJ2-1
D: NA
CDR3: CAWSFQWNEQFF

V: TRBV5-4
J: TRBJ2-7
D: TRBD1
CDR3: CASSGTGLEQYF

V: TRBV5-1
J: TRBJ2-7
D: TRBD2
CDR3: CASSLAGGGPPLEQYF

V: TRBV6-1
J: TRBJ1-5
D: NA
CDR3: CASSEDPGYTQPQHF

V: TRBV19
J: TRBJ1-1
D: NA
CDR3: CASSMIIMNTEAFF

V: TRBV7-9
J: TRBJ1-4
D: NA
CDR3: CASSLPRGGQREKLFF

V: TRBV4-1
J: TRBJ2-7
D: NA
CDR3: CASSHLDRAYEQYF

V: TRBV20-1
J: TRBJ2-7
D: NA
CDR3: CSARDVGEQYF

V: TRBV25-1
J: TRBJ2-3
D: NA
CDR3: CASSEAGISTDTQYF

V: TRBV14
J: TRBJ2-7
D: NA
CDR3: CASSQGGRFEQDYHEQYF

V: TRBV29-1
J: TRBJ2-7
D: NA
CDR3: CSVGAGIYEQYF

V: TRBV19
J: TRBJ1-4
D: NA
CDR3: CASHRRDEKLFF

V: TRBV20-1
J: TRBJ2-1
D: NA
CDR3: CSAIHNEQFF

V: TRBV4-1
J: TRBJ1-2
D: TRBD1
CDR3: CASSQDHQGAAGYTF

V: TRBV21-1
J: TRBJ2-7
D: NA
CDR3: CASSKRTSYEQYF

V: TRBV30
J: TRBJ2-7
D: TRBD2
CDR3: CAWSVGWTSGGLYEQYF

V: TRBV27
J: TRBJ2-1
D: TRBD1
CDR3: CASSKRQGPYNEQFF

V: TRBV29-1
J: TRBJ1-1
D: NA
CDR3: CSAREGSGNTEAFF

V: TRBV11-2
J: TRBJ2-7
D: TRBD2
CDR3: CASSWGLAEVQYF